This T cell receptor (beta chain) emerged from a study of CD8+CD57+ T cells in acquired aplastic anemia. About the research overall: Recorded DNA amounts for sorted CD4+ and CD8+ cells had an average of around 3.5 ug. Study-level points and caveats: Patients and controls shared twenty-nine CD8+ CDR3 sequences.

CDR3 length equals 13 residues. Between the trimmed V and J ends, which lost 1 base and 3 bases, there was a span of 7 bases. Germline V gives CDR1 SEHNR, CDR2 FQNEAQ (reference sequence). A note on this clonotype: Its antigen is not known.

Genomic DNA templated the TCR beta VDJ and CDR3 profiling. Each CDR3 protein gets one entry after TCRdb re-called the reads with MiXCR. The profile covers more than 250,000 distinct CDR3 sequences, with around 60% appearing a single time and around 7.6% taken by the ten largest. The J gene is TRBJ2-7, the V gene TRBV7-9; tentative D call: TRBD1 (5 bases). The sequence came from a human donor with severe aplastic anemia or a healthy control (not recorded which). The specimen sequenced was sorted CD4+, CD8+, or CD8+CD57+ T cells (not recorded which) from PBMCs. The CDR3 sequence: CASSLGQIYEQYF. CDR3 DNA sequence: TGTGCCAGCAGCTTAGGACAGATCTACGAGCAGTACTTC. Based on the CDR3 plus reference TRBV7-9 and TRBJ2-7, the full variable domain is DTGVSQNPRHKITKRGQNVTFRCDPISEHNRLYWYRQTLGQGPEFLTYFQNEAQLEKSRLLSDRFSAERPKGSFSTLEIQRTEQGDSAMYLCASSLGQIYEQYFGPGTRLTVT.